This entry lists 3 T cell receptor beta chains sequenced from one sample in a study of blood T cells in healthy people across ages. A second about 7 to 12 cycle PCR used barcoded and J-beta primers. TCRdb re-called the 5' RACE reads with MiXCR, one entry per CDR3 protein. The sample shows approximately 810,000 distinct CDR3 sequences, under 30% of them seen only once. The material sequenced was blood. These receptor sequences come from a woman of 80 years or more in good health.

This clonotype was seen many times. The CDR3 nucleotides are TGCAGCGTTGTCGGGCAGTCGAACACCGGGGAGCTGTTTTTT. The encoded protein is CSVVGQSNTGELFF. The V and J genes are TRBV29-1 and TRBJ2-2, with D unresolved. V was pared by 4 bases and J by 0 bases, with 9 bases between. The CDR3 has 14 residues. Germline values: CDR1 SQVTM, CDR2 ANQGSEA.

The chain carries TRBV7-2 and TRBJ1-2; D is uncertain. Trimming took off 7 bases at V and 0 bases at J, with 15 bases between the two ends. This CDR3 is 15 amino acids long. Germline V gene data show CDR1 as SGHTA and CDR2 as FQGNSA. The CDR3 DNA is TGTGCCAGCACCCCGGAGGCGATTACTAACTATGGCTACACCTTC. Amino acid sequence: CASTPEAITNYGYTF.

A note on this clonotype: Sequence at one end of the junction differs from germline and may be a read error. J is TRBJ1-5 and V is TRBV7-9, with 8 bases lining up with TRBD1. The CDR3 covers 18 residues. The germline CDR1 and CDR2 sequences are SEHNR and FQNEAQ (reference sequence). The CDR3 sequence is CVSSFSQGGTWSNQPQHF. The CDR3 nucleotides are TGTGTCAGCAGCTTTTCACAGGGGGGGACCTGGAGCAATCAGCCCCAGCATTTT.